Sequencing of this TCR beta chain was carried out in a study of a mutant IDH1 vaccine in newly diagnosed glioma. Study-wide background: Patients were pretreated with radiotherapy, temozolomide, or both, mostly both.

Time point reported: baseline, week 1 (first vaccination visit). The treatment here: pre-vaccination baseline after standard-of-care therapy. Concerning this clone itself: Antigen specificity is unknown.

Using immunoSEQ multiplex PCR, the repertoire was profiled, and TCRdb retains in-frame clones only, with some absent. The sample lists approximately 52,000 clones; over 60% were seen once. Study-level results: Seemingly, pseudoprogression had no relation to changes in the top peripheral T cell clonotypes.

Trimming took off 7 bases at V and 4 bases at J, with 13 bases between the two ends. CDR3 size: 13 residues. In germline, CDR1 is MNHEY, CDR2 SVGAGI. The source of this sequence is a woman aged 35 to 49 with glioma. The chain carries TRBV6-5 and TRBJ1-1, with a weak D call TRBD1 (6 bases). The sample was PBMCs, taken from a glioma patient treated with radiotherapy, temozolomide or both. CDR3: CASTQGGGTEAFF. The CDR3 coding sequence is TGTGCCAGCACCCAAGGAGGGGGCACTGAAGCTTTCTTT.